This T cell receptor beta chain was captured by sequencing in a study of T-cell reconstitution after alpha-beta-depleted transplantation in children. As it was prepared, the TCRbeta library received unique molecular identifiers. MiXCR was run by TCRdb on the PCR reads, yielding one entry per CDR3 protein. Among roughly 200,000 distinct CDR3 sequences listed, approximately 15% were seen once. The junction had 12 bases not matched to a gene; V was cut back by 4 bases and J by 5 bases. The germline CDR1 and CDR2 sequences are MGHRA and YSYEKL. This CDR3 has 16 residues. The chain employs TRBV4-1 and TRBJ2-7; 9 bases are shared with TRBD2. This clonotype was obtained from a human donor who donated a stem cell graft to a child with acute lymphoblastic leukemia. The input for sequencing was PBMCs from the stem cell graft donor, taken from the stem cell graft. The CDR3 region is CASSPAVLAGGDEQYF. CDR3 sequence (DNA): TGCGCCAGCAGCCCCGCGGTTTTGGCGGGAGGGGACGAGCAGTACTTC.